These 21 T cell receptor beta chains came from one sample sequenced in a study of blood T cell repertoires in COVID-19. TCRdb keeps only in-frame clones here, not all; method: immunoSEQ multiplex PCR. The repertoire consists of approximately 65,000 clones, with about 86% occurring once and the leading ten covering more than 0.95%. Sequencing was carried out using peripheral blood. The receptors were gathered from a man aged 40-49 years with acute or convalescent COVID-19.

In DNA form, the CDR3 reads TGTGCCAGCAGTGAGAGACACACAGATACGCAGTATTTT. Residues: CASSERHTDTQYF. The rearrangement joins TRBV2 to TRBJ2-3, with D uncertain. This CDR3 is 13 amino acids long. Germline CDR1 is SNHLY and CDR2 is FYNNEI. V shed 3 bases and J shed 2 bases, with 6 bases lying between them. The variable domain in full, completed from reference TRBV2 and TRBJ2-3, reads EPEVTQTPSHQVTQMGQEVILRCVPISNHLYFYWYRQILGQKVEFLVSFYNNEISEKSEIFDDQFSVERPDGSNFTLKIRSTKLEDSAMYFCASSERHTDTQYFGPGTRLTVL.

V is TRBV5-1 and J is TRBJ2-7; D may be TRBD1 (5 bases). The germline V gene encodes CDR1 SGHRS and CDR2 YFSETQ. The CDR3 runs to 14 residues. V was cut by 5 bases and J by 2 bases, with 14 bases left in between. CDR3 in DNA: TGCGCCAGCAGAGTCAGTGCAGGGCCCTACGAGCAGTACTTC. It encodes CASRVSAGPYEQYF.

The chain couples TRBV2 to TRBJ2-3; 8 bases map to TRBD1. Trimming cost V 6 bases and J 2 bases; bases outside gene matches: 10. This CDR3 comprises 16 residues. Germline V gene lookup returns CDR1 SNHLY and CDR2 FYNNEI. The CDR3 loop reads CASSPPTGGYTDTQYF. CDR3 nucleotide sequence: TGTGCCAGCAGCCCCCCCACAGGGGGGTACACAGATACGCAGTATTTT.

The rearrangement uses TRBV5-6 and TRBJ1-3; D is undetermined. The CDR3 is 14 amino acids. The V gene lost 2 bases and the J gene lost 0 bases, with 6 bases spanning the gap. Germline CDR1 reads SGHDT; CDR2 reads YYEEEE. CDR3 nucleotides: TGTGCCAGCAGCTTTCCGAGCTCTGGAAACACCATATATTTT. Translation gives CASSFPSSGNTIYF.

V and J are TRBV5-1 and TRBJ2-7; 7 bases map to TRBD1. This CDR3 is 14 amino acids long. Germline lookup yields CDR1 SGHRS and CDR2 YFSETQ. V dropped 4 bases and J dropped 2; count of bases not matched to a gene: 6. In DNA, the CDR3 is TGCGCCAGCAGCCCGGACAGGTTAGCCTACGAGCAGTACTTC. Its protein product is CASSPDRLAYEQYF.

This clone was detected only once. This chain joins TRBV2 and TRBJ2-5, with 11 bases fitting TRBD1. The CDR3 spans 15 residues. Trimming cost V 5 bases and J 5 bases; bases outside gene matches: 7. Per germline, CDR1 SNHLY and CDR2 FYNNEI. The DNA of the CDR3 is TGTGCCAGCAGTACCCGGGACAGGGGGTGGGAGACCCAGTACTTC. Translating it yields CASSTRDRGWETQYF.

This chain joins TRBV5-1 and TRBJ2-3; 15 positions match TRBD2. The CDR3 has 18 amino acids. V gave up 4 bases and J gave up 1 base; unmatched junction bases: 7. Germline V gene lookup returns CDR1 SGHRS and CDR2 YFSETQ. This CDR3 is CASSPGTSGGLGTDTQYF. The CDR3 bases are TGCGCCAGCAGCCCCGGGACTAGCGGGGGGCTAGGCACAGATACGCAGTATTTT.

V usage is TRBV4-2 and J usage is TRBJ1-2, with 9 bases aligning to TRBD1. CDR3 length: 14 amino acids. Trimming removed 0 bases from V and 12 bases from J; junction bases left unmatched: 8. The germline CDR1 and CDR2 sequences are LGHNA and YNFKEQ. CDR3 DNA: TGTGCCAGCAGCCAAGACACGGGGACAGGGAGAAACACCTTC. It is translated as CASSQDTGTGRNTF.

The chain employs TRBV6-6 and TRBJ1-2, with 9 bases lining up with TRBD1. The germline CDR1 and CDR2 sequences are MNHNY and SVGAGI (reference sequence). There are 16 residues in the CDR3. V was clipped by 0 bases and J by 4 bases; unmatched bases: 6. This chain's CDR3 is CASSYSPGQGVYGYTF. The CDR3 DNA is TGTGCCAGCAGTTACTCTCCGGGACAGGGAGTCTATGGCTACACCTTC.

V is TRBV30 and J is TRBJ1-6; no clear D gene. The CDR3 has 13 residues. The germline V and J ends were trimmed by 2 bases and 9 bases, with 11 bases remaining between them. Germline values: CDR1 GTSNPN, CDR2 SVGIG (reference sequence). CDR3 sequence: CAWSQRFGSPLHF. The CDR3 DNA reads TGTGCCTGGAGTCAGAGGTTTGGTTCACCCCTCCACTTT.

The chain has TRBV2 and TRBJ2-1; TRBD2 matches 9 bases. The CDR3 spans 13 residues. From germline, CDR1 is SNHLY and CDR2 FYNNEI. V lost 8 bases, J lost 5 bases, and 4 bases stayed unmatched. The CDR3 region has the DNA TGTGCCAGCCAGCTAGCGGGGAACAATGAGCAGTTCTTC. Amino acid sequence: CASQLAGNNEQFF.

This clone has a handful of counts. The chain has TRBV11-3 and TRBJ1-1; D remains ambiguous. From germline, CDR1 is SGHNT and CDR2 YENEEA. The CDR3 has 13 amino acids. V shed 3 bases and J shed 1 base, with 6 bases lying between them. The CDR3 region has the DNA TGTGCCAGCAGCTTTCGGGGGAACACTGAAGCTTTCTTT. The encoded protein is CASSFRGNTEAFF.

This sequence joins TRBV19 and TRBJ2-3; unclear D gene. This CDR3 contains 13 residues. V lost 3 bases and J 2 bases, leaving 6 bases between the germline ends. In germline, CDR1 is LNHDA, CDR2 SQIVND (reference sequence). For the CDR3, the DNA is TGTGCCAGTAGTATCGGTCACACAGATACGCAGTATTTT. Protein sequence: CASSIGHTDTQYF.

This clone appeared once. The chain joins TRBV5-5 to TRBJ1-1; unclear D gene. The CDR3 has 12 amino acids. The germline V gene encodes CDR1 SGHKS and CDR2 YYEKEE (reference sequence). With 0 bases removed from V and 6 bases from J, the gap between germline ends came to 6 bases. Here the CDR3 reads CASSLALSEAFF. In nucleotides, the CDR3 is TGTGCCAGCAGCTTGGCGTTGTCTGAAGCTTTCTTT.

The chain employs TRBV11-3 and TRBJ2-3; D is possibly TRBD2 (6 bases). This CDR3 is 17 amino acids long. The germline CDR1 and CDR2 sequences are SGHNT and YENEEA. Trimming removed 7 bases at V and 5 bases at J, with 25 bases between. The CDR3 nucleotides read TGTGCCAGCACCGGGGGTGACGGACACGATTTTGGAGATACGCAGTATTTT. Translating it yields CASTGGDGHDFGDTQYF.

The chain joins TRBV4-2 to TRBJ1-1; 8 positions agree with TRBD1. Germline values: CDR1 LGHNA, CDR2 YNFKEQ. This CDR3 has 16 residues. After removal of 0 bases from V and 9 bases from J, the junction contained 12 bases not matched to a gene. In nucleotides, the CDR3 is TGTGCCAGCAGCCAAGATGTTACAGGGGGAAGAGCGAAAGCTTTCTTT. Translation: CASSQDVTGGRAKAFF.

The V gene is TRBV10-3, the J gene TRBJ2-2, with TRBD1 identical over 7 bases. The germline CDR1 and CDR2 sequences are ENHRY and SYGVKD. The CDR3 is 15 amino acids. The junction had 5 bases not matched to a gene; V was cut back by 2 bases and J by 5 bases. CDR3 sequence: CAISEEGARTGELFF. Here the CDR3 DNA reads TGTGCCATCAGTGAGGAGGGGGCGAGGACCGGGGAGCTGTTTTTT.

The chain joins TRBV24-1 to TRBJ1-4; TRBD1 agrees at 12 bases. V gave up 4 bases and J gave up 6 bases; unmatched junction bases: 17. Looked up from germline, CDR1 is KGHDR and CDR2 is SFDVKD. The CDR3 has 20 residues. Written as DNA, the CDR3 is TGTGCCACCAGTGAGCCGGGACAGGGGGCGGGGTGGAGGAACGATGAAAAACTGTTTTTT. Its translation: CATSEPGQGAGWRNDEKLFF.

CDR3 sequence: CASSAGLFDEQFF. As DNA, the CDR3 is TGCGCCAGCAGCGCCGGGTTGTTTGATGAGCAGTTCTTC. This rearrangement joins TRBV5-1 to TRBJ2-1; D is ambiguous. From germline, CDR1 is SGHRS and CDR2 YFSETQ. V was shortened by 4 bases and J by 8 bases, with 13 bases between the two germline ends. The CDR3 is 13 residues long.

The chain couples TRBV5-6 to TRBJ1-1; D is uncertain. Germline lookup yields CDR1 SGHDT and CDR2 YYEEEE. The CDR3 extends over 15 amino acids. V lost 4 bases and J 0 bases, leaving 13 bases between the germline ends. CDR3: CASSARLLMNTEAFF. The CDR3 nucleotides are TGTGCCAGCAGCGCTAGGCTACTCATGAACACTGAAGCTTTCTTT.

This chain connects TRBV3-1 (or the pseudogene TRBV3-2) to TRBJ1-2; TRBD1 might be the D (6 bases). Germline loops: CDR1 LGHDT, CDR2 YNNKEL (reference sequence). Between the trimmed V and J ends, which lost 6 bases and 4 bases, there was a span of 15 bases. This CDR3 comprises 14 residues. CDR3 nucleotide sequence: TGTGCCAGCAGGGACTCGGGACAATTCTATGGCTACACCTTC. It yields the protein CASRDSGQFYGYTF.